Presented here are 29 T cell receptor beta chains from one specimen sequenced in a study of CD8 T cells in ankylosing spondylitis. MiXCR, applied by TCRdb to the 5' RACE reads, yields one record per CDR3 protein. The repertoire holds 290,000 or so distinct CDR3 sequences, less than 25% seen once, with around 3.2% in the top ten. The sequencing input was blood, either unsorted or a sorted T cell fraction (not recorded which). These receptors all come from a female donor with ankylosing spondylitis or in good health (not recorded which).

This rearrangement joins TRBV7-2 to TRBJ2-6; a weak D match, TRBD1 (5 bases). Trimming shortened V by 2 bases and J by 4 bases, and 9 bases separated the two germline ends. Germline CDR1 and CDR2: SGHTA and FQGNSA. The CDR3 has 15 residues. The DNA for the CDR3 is TGTGCCAGCAGCTTACTCAGGGTCGGGGCCAACGTCCTGACTTTC. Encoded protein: CASSLLRVGANVLTF.

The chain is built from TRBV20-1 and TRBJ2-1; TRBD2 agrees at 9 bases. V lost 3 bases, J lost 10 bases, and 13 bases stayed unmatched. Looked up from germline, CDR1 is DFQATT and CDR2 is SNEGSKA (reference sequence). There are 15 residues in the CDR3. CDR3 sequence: CSASAILAGRREQFF. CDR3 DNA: TGCAGTGCTAGCGCTATACTAGCGGGTAGGAGGGAGCAGTTCTTC.

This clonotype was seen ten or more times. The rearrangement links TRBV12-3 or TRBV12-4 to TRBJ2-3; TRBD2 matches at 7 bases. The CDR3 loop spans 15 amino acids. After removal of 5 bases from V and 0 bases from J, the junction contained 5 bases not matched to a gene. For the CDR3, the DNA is TGTGCCAGCAGTGCCCCTAGCGGAAGCACAGATACGCAGTATTTT. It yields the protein CASSAPSGSTDTQYF.

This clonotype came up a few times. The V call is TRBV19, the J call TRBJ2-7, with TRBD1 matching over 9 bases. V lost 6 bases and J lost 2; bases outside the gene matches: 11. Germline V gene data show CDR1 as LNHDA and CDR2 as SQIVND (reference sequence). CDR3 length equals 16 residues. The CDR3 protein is CASSSPGGDRAYEQYF. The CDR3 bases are TGTGCCAGTAGCTCGCCTGGAGGGGACAGGGCCTACGAGCAGTACTTC.

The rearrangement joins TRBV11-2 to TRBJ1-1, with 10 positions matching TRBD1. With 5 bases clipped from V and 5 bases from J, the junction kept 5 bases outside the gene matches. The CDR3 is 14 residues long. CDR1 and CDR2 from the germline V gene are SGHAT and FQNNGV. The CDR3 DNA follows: TGTGCCAGCAGCAAACGGACAGGGGGGACTGAAGCTTTCTTT. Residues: CASSKRTGGTEAFF.

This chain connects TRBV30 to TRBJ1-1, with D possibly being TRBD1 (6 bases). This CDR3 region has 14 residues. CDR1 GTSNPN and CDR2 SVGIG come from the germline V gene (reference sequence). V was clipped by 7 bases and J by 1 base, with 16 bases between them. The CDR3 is CAYQGDRWNTEAFF. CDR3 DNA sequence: TGTGCCTACCAAGGAGACAGGTGGAACACTGAAGCTTTCTTT.

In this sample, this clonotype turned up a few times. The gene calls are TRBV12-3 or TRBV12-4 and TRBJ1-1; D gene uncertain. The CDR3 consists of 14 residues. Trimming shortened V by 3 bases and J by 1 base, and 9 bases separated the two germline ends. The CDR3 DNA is TGTGCCAGCAGTTTGTCTGGCCCGAACACTGAAGCTTTCTTT. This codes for CASSLSGPNTEAFF.

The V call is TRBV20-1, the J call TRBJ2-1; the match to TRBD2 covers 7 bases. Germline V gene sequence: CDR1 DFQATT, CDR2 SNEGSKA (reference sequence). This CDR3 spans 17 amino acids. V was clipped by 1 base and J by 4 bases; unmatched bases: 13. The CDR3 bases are TGCAGTGCTAGAGGGTTGACTCGGCTAGCGGAGTACAATGAGCAGTTCTTC. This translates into CSARGLTRLAEYNEQFF.

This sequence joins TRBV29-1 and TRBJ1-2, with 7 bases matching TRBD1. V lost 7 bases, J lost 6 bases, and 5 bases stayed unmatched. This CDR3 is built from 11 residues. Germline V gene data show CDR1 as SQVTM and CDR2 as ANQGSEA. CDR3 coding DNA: TGCAGCGCGTTCACAGGGGATGGCTACACCTTC. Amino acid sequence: CSAFTGDGYTF.

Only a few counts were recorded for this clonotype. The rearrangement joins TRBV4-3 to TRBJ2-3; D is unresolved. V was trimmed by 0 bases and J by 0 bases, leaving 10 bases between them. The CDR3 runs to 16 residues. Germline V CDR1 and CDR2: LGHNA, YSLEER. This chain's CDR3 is CASSQEEGASTDTQYF. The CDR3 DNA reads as TGCGCCAGCAGCCAAGAAGAAGGAGCGAGCACAGATACGCAGTATTTT.

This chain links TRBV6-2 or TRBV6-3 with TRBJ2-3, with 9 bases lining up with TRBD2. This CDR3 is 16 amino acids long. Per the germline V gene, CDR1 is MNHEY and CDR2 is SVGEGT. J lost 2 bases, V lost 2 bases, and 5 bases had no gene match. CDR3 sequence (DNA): TGTGCCAGCAGTTACCCCCTAGCGGGGAACACAGATACGCAGTATTTT. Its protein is CASSYPLAGNTDTQYF.

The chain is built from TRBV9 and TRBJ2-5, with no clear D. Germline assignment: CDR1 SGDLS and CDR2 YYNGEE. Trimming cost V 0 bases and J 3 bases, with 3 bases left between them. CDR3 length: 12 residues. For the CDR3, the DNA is TGTGCCAGCAGCGTAGGGGAAGAGACCCAGTACTTC. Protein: CASSVGEETQYF. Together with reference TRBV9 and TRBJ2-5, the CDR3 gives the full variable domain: DSGVTQTPKHLITATGQRVTLRCSPRSGDLSVYWYQQSLDQGLQFLIQYYNGEERAKGNILERFSAQQFPDLHSELNLSSLELGDSALYFCASSVGEETQYFGPGTRLLVL.

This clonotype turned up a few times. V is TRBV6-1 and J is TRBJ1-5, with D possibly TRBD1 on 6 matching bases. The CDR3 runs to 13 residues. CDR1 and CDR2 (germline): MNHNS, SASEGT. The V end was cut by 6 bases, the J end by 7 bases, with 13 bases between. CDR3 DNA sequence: TGTGCCAGCAGCACGACAGGCGAACAGCCCCAGCATTTT. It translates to CASSTTGEQPQHF.

CDR3 bases: TGCAGTGTCTACTGGGGTATTGAGCAGTTCTTC. It encodes CSVYWGIEQFF. The chain employs TRBV20-1 and TRBJ2-1; unclear D gene. V lost 7 bases and J lost 9, with 13 bases in between. The germline gives CDR1 DFQATT, CDR2 SNEGSKA (reference sequence). The CDR3 has 11 amino acids.

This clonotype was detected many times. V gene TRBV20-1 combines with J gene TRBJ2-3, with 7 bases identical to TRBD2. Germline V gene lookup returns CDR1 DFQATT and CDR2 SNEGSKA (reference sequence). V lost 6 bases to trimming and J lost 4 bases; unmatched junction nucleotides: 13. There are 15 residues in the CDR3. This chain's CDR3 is CSAPQGGSVPDTQYF. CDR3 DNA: TGCAGTGCACCCCAGGGCGGGAGTGTTCCAGATACGCAGTATTTT.

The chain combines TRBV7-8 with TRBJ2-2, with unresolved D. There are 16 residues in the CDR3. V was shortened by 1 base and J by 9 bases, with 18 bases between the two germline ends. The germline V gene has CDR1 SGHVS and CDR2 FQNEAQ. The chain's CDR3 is CASSLEAGPIARELFF. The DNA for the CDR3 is TGTGCCAGCAGCTTAGAGGCAGGACCGATTGCACGGGAGCTGTTTTTT.

The chain's CDR3 is CASSLAQGGNYEQYF. DNA for the CDR3: TGCGCCAGCAGCTTGGCACAGGGGGGGAACTACGAGCAGTACTTC. The rearrangement joins TRBV5-1 to TRBJ2-7; D is perhaps TRBD1 (8 bases). V was pared by 0 bases and J by 3 bases, with 13 bases between. CDR1 is SGHRS and CDR2 is YFSETQ in the germline V gene. This CDR3 is 15 amino acids long.

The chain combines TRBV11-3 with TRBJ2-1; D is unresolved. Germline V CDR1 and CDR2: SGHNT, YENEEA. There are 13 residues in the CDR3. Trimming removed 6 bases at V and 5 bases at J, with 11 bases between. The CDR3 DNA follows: TGTGCCAGCAGTCCTGGACCGGACAATGAGCAGTTCTTC. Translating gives CASSPGPDNEQFF.

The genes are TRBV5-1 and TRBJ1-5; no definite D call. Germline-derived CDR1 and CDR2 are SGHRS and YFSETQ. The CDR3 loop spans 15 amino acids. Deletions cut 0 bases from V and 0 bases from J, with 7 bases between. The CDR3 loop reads CASSLEGYSNQPQHF. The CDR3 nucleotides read TGCGCCAGCAGCTTGGAAGGGTATAGCAATCAGCCCCAGCATTTT.

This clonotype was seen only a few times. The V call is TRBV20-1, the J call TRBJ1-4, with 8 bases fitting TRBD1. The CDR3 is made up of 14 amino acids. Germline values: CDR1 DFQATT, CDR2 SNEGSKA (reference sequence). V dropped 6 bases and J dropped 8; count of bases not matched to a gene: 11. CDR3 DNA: TGCAGTGCGGAAGGACAGGGATATTCCGAAAAACTGTTTTTT. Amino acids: CSAEGQGYSEKLFF.

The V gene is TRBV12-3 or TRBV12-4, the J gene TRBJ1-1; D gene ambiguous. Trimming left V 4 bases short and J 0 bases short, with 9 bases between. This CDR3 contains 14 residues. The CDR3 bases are TGTGCCAGCAGTTCCCTGACTCTGAACACTGAAGCTTTCTTT. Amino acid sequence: CASSSLTLNTEAFF.

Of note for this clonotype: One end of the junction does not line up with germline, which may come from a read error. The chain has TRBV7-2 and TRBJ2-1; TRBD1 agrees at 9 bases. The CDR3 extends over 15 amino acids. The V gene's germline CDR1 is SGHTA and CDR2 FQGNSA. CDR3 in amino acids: CPSSHRDRAFNEQFF. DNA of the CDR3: TGTCCCAGCAGCCACCGGGACAGGGCTTTCAATGAGCAGTTCTTC. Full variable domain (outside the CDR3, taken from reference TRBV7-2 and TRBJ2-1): GAGVSQSPSNKVTEKGKDVELRCDPISGHTALYWYRQSLGQGLEFLIYFQGNSAPDKSGLPSDRFSAERTGGSVSTLTIQRTQQEDSAVYLCPSSHRDRAFNEQFFGPGTRLTVL.

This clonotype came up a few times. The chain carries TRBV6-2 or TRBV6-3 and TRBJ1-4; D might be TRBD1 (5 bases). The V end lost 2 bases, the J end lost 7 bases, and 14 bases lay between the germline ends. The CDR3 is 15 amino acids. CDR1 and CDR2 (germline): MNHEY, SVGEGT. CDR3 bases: TGTGCCAGCAGTTACCTTTGGGACCAATCTGAAAAACTGTTTTTT. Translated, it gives CASSYLWDQSEKLFF.

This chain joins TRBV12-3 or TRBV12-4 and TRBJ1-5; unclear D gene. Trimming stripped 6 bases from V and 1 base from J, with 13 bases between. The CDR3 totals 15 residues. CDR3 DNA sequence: TGTGCCAGCAGCCTAGAGGAACAGAGCAATCAGCCCCAGCATTTT. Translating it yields CASSLEEQSNQPQHF.

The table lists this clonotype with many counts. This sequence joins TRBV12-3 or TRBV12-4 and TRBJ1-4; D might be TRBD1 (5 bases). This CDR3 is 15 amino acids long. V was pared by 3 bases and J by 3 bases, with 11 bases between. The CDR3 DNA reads TGTGCCAGCAGTTTCCAGGGTACAGCTAATGAAAAACTGTTTTTT. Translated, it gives CASSFQGTANEKLFF.

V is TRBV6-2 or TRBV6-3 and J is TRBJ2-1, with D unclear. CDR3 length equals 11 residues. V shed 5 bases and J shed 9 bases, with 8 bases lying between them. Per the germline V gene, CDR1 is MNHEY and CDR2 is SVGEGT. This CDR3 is CASSNIGEQFF. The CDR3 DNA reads TGTGCCAGCAGTAACATCGGTGAGCAGTTCTTC.

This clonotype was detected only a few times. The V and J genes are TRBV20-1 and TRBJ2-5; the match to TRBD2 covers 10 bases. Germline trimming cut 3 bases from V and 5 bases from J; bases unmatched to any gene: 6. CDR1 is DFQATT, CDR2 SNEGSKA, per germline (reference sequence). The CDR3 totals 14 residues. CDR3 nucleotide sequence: TGCAGTGCTAGCCCTAGCGGGAGTGGTGAGACCCAGTACTTC. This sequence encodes CSASPSGSGETQYF.

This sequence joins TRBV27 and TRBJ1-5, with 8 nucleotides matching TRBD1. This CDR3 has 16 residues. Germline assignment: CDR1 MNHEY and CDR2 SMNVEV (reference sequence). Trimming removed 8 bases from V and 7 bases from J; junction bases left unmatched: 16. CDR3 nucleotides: TGTGCCAGCGCAACTTCAGGGGGCGCTTCACGCCAGCCCCAGCATTTT. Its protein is CASATSGGASRQPQHF.

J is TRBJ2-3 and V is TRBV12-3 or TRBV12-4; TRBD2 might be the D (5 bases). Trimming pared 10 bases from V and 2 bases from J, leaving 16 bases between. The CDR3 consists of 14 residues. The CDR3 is CATKRLDNTDTQYF. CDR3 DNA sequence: TGTGCCACAAAGCGGCTAGACAACACAGATACGCAGTATTTT.